The present T cell receptor (beta chain) was sequenced within a study of CD4+ T cells in melanoma (dated by TCRdb to 2022 to 2024). Turning to the overall study: The study investigated neoantigen-specific CD4+ T cells in human melanoma.

What the study reported, not specific to this receptor: Neoantigen-specific CD4+ T cells in melanoma were reported to have a range of differentiation states. Neoantigen-specific CD4+ T cells were reported to be correlated with the function of CD8+ T cells, macrophages and B cells.

Library construction relied on the immunoSEQ multiplex PCR assay. TCRdb obtained this table from immuneACCESS and retained in-frame rearrangements with V and J assigned. These tables miss some clones; where compared with another copy, unresolved V genes account for less than half of the shortfall, and the remainder is unexplained. The sample has over 100,000 clones on record, around 92% of them singletons. The top ten clones comprise about 3.3% of the sample. About this clone: The antigen this receptor binds is unknown. Per-base quality was not reported, and no clone a single base away is much larger than it.

The donors were people with melanoma. The CDR3 has 13 amino acids, counting the end cysteine and phenylalanine. Solely the CDR3 DNA is kept, with 39 bases framed from the first base. V sheds 10 bases and J sheds 0 bases, leaving 10 bases between their ends. The germline V gene yields MDHEN for CDR1 and SYDVKM for CDR2. This TCR derives from a human donor with melanoma. Recombination connected TRBV28 to TRBJ2-1, with a weak D call of TRBD2 (5 bases match). Sequencing used peripheral blood. The bases read TGTGCCACGCTTGAGGGCTCCTACAATGAGCAGTTCTTC. It codes for CATLEGSYNEQFF.